In this sample, the clone carrying this T cell receptor beta chain turned up many times. This sample was taken from a study of regulatory T cells in long-lasting Graves disease. Study context: Over 5 years of antithyroid drugs with positive TSH receptor antibodies was taken to mean persistent Graves' disease.

The V and J ends lost 5 bases and 2 bases respectively, with 12 bases between them. The CDR3 runs to 14 residues. Time point of the sample: persistent/refractory GD, antithyroid drugs over 5 years with positive TRAb. After RNA was extracted from PBMCs, the TCR library was made from it. Patient provenance is recorded as an endocrinology department in Xi'an, China. With iRepertoire HTBI primers and Arm-PCR of CDR3 regions, TCR beta libraries were built. One entry per CDR3 protein, called by TCRdb with MiXCR from the multiplex PCR reads. The sample records roughly 500,000 distinct CDR3 sequences, 20% to 25% being singletons.

This TCR derives from a female donor with Graves disease. This chain uses TRBV12-3 or TRBV12-4 with TRBJ1-1, with D perhaps matching TRBD1 (5 bases). The sequencing here drew on peripheral blood mononuclear cells (PBMCs), taken when the disease was refractory, from a patient treated with antithyroid drugs. The chain's CDR3 is CASSPPQGNTEAFF. In DNA, the CDR3 is TGTGCCAGCAGTCCCCCCCAGGGTAACACTGAAGCTTTCTTT.